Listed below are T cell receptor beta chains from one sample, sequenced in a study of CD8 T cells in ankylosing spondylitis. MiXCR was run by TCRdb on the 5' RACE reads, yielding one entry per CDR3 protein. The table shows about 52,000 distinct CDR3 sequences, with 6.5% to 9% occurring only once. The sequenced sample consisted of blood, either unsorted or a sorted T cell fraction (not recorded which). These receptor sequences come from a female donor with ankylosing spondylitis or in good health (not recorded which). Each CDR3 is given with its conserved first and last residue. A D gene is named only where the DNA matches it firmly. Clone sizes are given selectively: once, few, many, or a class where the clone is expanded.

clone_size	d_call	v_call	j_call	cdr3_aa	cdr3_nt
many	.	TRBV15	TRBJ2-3	CATSREGRPSQYF	TGTGCCACCAGCAGAGAGGGTCGGCCCTCGCAGTATTTT
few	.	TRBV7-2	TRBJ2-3	CASRVGIATDTQYF	TGTGCCAGCAGGGTCGGGATTGCGACAGATACGCAGTATTTT
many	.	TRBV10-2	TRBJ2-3	CASNTLRGGDTQYF	TGCGCCAGCAACACCCTGCGTGGAGGAGATACGCAGTATTTT
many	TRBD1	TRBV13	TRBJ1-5	CASSSSKGPGGGNQPQHF	TGTGCCAGCAGCTCCAGCAAAGGCCCAGGGGGGGGCAATCAGCCCCAGCATTTT
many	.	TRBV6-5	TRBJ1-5	CASSRPSEGRRNQPQHF	TGTGCCAGCAGTCGCCCGAGTGAGGGCAGGAGGAATCAGCCCCAGCATTTT
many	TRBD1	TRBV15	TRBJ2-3	CATRPDRGDSQDTQYF	TGTGCCACCAGACCCGACAGGGGAGATTCACAAGATACGCAGTATTTT
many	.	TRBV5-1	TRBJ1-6	CASSDAGTSNSPLHF	TGCGCCAGCAGCGATGCAGGAACAAGTAATTCACCCCTCCACTTT
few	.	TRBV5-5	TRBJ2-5	CASSLGGNQETQYF	TGTGCCAGCAGCTTGGGGGGGAACCAAGAGACCCAGTACTTC
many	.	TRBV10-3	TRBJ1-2	CAITPGRSSGYTF	TGTGCCATCACCCCGGGGAGATCGAGTGGCTACACCTTC
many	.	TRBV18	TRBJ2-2	CASSPDLTFTGELFF	TGTGCCAGCTCACCAGACCTTACTTTCACCGGGGAGCTGTTTTTT
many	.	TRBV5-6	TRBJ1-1	CASSLAAQIMNTEAFF	TGTGCCAGCAGCTTGGCCGCACAGATAATGAACACTGAAGCTTTCTTT
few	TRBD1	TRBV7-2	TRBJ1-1	CASRQWTGVNTEAFF	TGTGCCAGCAGACAATGGACAGGGGTGAACACTGAAGCTTTCTTT
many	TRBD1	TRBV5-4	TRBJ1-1	CASSLVPTGGGTEAFF	TGTGCCAGCAGCTTGGTTCCTACAGGGGGGGGCACTGAAGCTTTCTTT
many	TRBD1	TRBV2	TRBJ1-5	CASSAVTYFAGSGTGDQPQHF	TGTGCCAGCAGTGCGGTAACCTACTTCGCGGGATCCGGGACAGGGGATCAGCCCCAGCATTTT
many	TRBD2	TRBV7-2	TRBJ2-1	CASSVTSGGYEQFF	TGTGCCAGCAGCGTAACTAGCGGGGGGTATGAGCAGTTCTTC
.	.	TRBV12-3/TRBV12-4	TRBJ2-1	CASSLAQVADHNEQFF	TGTGCCAGCAGTTTAGCTCAGGTGGCCGATCACAATGAGCAGTTCTTC
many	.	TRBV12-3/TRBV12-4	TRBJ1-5	CASSLMGSNQPQHF	TGTGCCAGCAGTTTAATGGGCAGCAATCAGCCCCAGCATTTT
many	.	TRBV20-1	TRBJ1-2	CSATRQDLYGYTF	TGCAGTGCTACGCGACAGGACCTCTATGGCTACACCTTC
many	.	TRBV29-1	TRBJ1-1	CSVAGGENTEAFF	TGCAGCGTTGCTGGGGGGGAGAACACTGAAGCTTTCTTT
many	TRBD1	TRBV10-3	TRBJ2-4	CAMRQGYLNIQYF	TGTGCCATGCGACAGGGGTACCTAAACATTCAGTACTTC
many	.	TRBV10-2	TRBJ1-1	CDWLGNTEAFF	TGTGACTGGCTCGGGAACACTGAAGCTTTCTTT
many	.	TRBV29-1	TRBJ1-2	CSVPEAGYGYTF	TGCAGCGTGCCTGAGGCAGGGTACGGCTACACCTTC
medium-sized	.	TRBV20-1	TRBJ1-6	CSARVGTVNSPLHF	TGCAGTGCTAGAGTAGGGACGGTTAATTCACCCCTCCACTTT
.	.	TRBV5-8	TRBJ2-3	CASSLGPRDTQYF	TGTGCCAGCAGCTTGGGGCCCCGTGATACGCAGTATTTT
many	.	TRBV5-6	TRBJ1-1	CASSLVSTADEAFF	TGTGCCAGCAGCTTGGTATCGACCGCGGATGAAGCTTTCTTT
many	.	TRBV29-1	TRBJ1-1	CSTYRAPRVNTEAFF	TGCAGCACCTACAGGGCTCCTCGGGTGAACACTGAAGCTTTCTTT
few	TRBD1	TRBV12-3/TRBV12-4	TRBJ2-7	CASRGQGSTYEQYF	TGTGCCAGCAGGGGACAGGGTTCTACTTACGAGCAGTACTTC
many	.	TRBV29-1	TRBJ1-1	CSAGEGNTEAFF	TGCAGCGCAGGGGAGGGGAACACTGAAGCTTTCTTT
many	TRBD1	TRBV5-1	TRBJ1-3	CEQQDRVENTIYF	TGCGAGCAGCAAGACAGGGTAGAAAACACCATATATTTT